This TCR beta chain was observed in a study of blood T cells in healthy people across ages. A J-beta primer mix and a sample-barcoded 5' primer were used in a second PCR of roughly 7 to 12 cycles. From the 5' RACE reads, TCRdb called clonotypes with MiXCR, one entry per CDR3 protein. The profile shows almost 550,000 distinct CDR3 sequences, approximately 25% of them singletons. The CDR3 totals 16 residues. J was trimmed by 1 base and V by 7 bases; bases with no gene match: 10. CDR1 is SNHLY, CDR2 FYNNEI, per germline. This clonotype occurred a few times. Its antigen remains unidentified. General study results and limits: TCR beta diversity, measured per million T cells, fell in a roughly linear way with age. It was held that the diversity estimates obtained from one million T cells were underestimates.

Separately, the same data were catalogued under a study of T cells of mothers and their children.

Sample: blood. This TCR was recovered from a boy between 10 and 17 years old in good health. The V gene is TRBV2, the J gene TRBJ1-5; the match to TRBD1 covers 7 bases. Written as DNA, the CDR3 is TGTGCCAGCACCGAAGGGCGGACAGGCAGCAATCAGCCCCAGCATTTT. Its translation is CASTEGRTGSNQPQHF.